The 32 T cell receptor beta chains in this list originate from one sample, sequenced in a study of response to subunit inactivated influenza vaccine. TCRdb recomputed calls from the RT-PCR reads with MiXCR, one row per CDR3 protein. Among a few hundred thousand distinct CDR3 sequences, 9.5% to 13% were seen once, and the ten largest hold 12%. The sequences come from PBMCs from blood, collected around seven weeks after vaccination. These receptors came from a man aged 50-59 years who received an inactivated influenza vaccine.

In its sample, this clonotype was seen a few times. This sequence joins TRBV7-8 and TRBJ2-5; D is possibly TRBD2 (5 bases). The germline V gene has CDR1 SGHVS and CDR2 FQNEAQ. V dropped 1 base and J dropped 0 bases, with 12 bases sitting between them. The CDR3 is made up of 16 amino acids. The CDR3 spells CASSLGPGSNQETQYF. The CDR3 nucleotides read TGTGCCAGCAGCTTAGGTCCGGGATCGAACCAAGAGACCCAGTACTTC.

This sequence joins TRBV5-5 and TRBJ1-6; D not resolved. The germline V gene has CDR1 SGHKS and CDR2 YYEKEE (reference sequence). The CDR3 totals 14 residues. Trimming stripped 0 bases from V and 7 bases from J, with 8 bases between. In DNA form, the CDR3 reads TGTGCCAGCAGCTTGGTCTCCGCCAATTCACCCCTCCACTTT. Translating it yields CASSLVSANSPLHF.

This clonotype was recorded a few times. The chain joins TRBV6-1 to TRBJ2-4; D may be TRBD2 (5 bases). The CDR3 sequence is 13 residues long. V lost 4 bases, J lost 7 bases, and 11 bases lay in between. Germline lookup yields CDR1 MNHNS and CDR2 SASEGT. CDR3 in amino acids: CASSGRGRNIQYF. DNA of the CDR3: TGTGCCAGCAGTGGTCGGGGAAGGAACATTCAGTACTTC.

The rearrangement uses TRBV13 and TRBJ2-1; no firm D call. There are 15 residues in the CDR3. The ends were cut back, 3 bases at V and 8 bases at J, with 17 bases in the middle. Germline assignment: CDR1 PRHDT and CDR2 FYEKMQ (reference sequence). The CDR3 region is CASSFPPDRTDEQFF. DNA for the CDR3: TGTGCCAGCAGCTTCCCCCCGGATCGAACGGATGAGCAGTTCTTC. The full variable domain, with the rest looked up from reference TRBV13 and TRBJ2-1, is AAGVIQSPRHLIKEKRETATLKCYPIPRHDTVYWYQQGPGQDPQFLISFYEKMQSDKGSIPDRFSAQQFSDYHSELNMSSLELGDSALYFCASSFPPDRTDEQFFGPGTRLTVL.

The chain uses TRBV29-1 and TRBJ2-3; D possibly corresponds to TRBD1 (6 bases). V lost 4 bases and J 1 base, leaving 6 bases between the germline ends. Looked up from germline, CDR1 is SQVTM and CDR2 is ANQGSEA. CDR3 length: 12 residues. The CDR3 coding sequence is TGCAGCGTTGGACAGGGCACAGATACGCAGTATTTT. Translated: CSVGQGTDTQYF.

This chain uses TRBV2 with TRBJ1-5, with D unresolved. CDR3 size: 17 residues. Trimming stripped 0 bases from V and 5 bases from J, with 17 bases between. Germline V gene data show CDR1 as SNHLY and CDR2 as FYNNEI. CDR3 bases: TGTGCCAGCAGTGAAGCCAAGGGCATTCGCCACGATCAGCCCCAGCATTTT. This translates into CASSEAKGIRHDQPQHF.

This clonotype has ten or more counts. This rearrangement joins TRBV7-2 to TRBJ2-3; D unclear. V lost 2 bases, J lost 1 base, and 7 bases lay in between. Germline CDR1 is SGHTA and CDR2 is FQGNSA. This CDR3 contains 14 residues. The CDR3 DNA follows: TGTGCCAGCAGCTTAATTATCGGCACAGATACGCAGTATTTT. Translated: CASSLIIGTDTQYF.

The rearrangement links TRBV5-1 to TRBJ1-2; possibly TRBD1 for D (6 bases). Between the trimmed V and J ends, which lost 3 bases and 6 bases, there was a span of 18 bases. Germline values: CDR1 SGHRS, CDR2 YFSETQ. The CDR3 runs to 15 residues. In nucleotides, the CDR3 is TGCGCCAGCAGCTCACAGCCCACAGGGTTGGATGGCTACACCTTC. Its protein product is CASSSQPTGLDGYTF.

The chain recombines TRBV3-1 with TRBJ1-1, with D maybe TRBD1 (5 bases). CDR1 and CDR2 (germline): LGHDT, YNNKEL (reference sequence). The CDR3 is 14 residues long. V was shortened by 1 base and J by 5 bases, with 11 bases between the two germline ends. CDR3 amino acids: CASSQVRGVTEAFF. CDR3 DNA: TGTGCCAGCAGCCAAGTACGGGGCGTAACTGAAGCTTTCTTT.

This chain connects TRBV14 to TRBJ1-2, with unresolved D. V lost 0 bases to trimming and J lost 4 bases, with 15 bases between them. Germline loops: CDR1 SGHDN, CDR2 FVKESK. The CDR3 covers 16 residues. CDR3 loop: CASSQESQVVSYGYTF. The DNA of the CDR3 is TGTGCCAGCAGCCAAGAGTCGCAGGTTGTAAGCTATGGCTACACCTTC.

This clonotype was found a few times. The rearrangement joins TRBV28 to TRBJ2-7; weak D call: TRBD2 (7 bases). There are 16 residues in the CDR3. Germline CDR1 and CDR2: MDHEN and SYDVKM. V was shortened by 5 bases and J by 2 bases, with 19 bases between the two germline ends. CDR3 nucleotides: TGTGCCAGCAGTAGAGGGGGGGGAACCTGGCCCTACGAGCAGTACTTC. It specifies CASSRGGGTWPYEQYF.

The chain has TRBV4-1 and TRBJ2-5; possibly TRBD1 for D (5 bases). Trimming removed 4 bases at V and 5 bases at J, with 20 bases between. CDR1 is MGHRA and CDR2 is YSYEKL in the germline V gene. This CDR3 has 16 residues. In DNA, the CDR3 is TGCGCCAGCAGCCCCCACGGTCAGGGATCGGCGGAGACCCAGTACTTC. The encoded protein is CASSPHGQGSAETQYF.

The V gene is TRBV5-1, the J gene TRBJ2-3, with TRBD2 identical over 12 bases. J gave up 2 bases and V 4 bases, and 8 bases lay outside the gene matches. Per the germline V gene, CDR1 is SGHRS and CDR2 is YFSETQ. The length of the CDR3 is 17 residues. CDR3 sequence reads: CASSPWTSGTYTDTQYF. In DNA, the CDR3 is TGCGCCAGCAGCCCGTGGACTAGCGGGACCTACACAGATACGCAGTATTTT.

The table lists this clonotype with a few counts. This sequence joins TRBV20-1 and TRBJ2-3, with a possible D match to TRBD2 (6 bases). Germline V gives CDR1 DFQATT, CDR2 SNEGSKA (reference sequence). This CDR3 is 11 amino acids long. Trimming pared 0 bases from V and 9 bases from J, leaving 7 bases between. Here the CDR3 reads CSARDGRTQYF. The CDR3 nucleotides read TGCAGTGCTAGAGATGGGAGGACGCAGTATTTT.

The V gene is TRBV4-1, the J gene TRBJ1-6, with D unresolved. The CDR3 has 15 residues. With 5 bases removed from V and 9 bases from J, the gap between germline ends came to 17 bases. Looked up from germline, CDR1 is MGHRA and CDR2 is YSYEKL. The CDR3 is CASSNGILGISPLHF. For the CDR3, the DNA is TGCGCCAGCAGCAACGGGATTCTAGGGATTTCACCCCTCCACTTT.

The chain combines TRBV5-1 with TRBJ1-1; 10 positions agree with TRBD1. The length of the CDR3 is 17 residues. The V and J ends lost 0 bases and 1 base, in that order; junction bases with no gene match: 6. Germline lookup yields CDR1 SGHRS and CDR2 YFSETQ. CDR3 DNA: TGCGCCAGCAGCTTGGACGACAGGGGGCGGAGGAACACTGAAGCTTTCTTT. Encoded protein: CASSLDDRGRRNTEAFF. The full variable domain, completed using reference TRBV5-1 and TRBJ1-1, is KAGVTQTPRYLIKTRGQQVTLSCSPISGHRSVSWYQQTPGQGLQFLFEYFSETQRNKGNFPGRFSGRQFSNSRSEMNVSTLELGDSALYLCASSLDDRGRRNTEAFFGQGTRLTVV.

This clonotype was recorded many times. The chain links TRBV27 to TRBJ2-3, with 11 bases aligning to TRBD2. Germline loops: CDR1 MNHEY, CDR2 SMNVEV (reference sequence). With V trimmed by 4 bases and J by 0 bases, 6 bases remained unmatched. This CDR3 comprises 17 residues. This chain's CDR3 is CASSSLLAGGSTDTQYF. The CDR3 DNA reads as TGTGCCAGCAGTTCGCTCCTAGCGGGGGGTAGCACAGATACGCAGTATTTT.

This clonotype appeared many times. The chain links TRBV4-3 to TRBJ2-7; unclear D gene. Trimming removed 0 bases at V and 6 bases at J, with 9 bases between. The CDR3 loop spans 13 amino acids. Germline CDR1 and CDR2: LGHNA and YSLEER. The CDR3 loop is CASSQDYESEQYF. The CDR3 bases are TGCGCCAGCAGCCAAGATTACGAGTCCGAGCAGTACTTC.

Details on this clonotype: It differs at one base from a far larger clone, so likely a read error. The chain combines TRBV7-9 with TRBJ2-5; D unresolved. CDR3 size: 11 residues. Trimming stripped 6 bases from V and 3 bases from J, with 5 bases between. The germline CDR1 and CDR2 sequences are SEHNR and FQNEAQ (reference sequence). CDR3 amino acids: CASRFEETQYF. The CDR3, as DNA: TGTGCCAGCAGATTCGAAGAGACCCAGTACTTC.

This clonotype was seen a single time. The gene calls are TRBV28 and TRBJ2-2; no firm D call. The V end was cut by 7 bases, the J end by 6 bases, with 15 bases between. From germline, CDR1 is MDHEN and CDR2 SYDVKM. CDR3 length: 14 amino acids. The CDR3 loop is CASKLRVLSGELFF. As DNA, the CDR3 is TGTGCCAGCAAATTAAGGGTACTCTCCGGGGAGCTGTTTTTT.

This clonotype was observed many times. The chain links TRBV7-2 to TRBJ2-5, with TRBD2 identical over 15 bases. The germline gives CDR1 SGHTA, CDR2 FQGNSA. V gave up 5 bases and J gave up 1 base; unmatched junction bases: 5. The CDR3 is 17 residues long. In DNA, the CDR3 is TGTGCCAGCAGCAGGACTAGCGGGGGGGCCCTCCAAGAGACCCAGTACTTC. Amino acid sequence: CASSRTSGGALQETQYF. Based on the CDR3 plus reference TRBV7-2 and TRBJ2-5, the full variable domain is GAGVSQSPSNKVTEKGKDVELRCDPISGHTALYWYRQSLGQGLEFLIYFQGNSAPDKSGLPSDRFSAERTGGSVSTLTIQRTQQEDSAVYLCASSRTSGGALQETQYFGPGTRLLVL.

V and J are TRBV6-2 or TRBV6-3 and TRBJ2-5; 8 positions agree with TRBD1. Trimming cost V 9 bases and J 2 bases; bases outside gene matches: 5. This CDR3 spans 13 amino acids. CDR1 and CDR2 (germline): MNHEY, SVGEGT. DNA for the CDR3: TGTGCCAGTGGACAGGGTTTACAAGAGACCCAGTACTTC. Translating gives CASGQGLQETQYF.

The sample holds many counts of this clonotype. CDR3 sequence reads: CASSSLGGSNTEAFF. The CDR3 DNA sequence: TGTGCCAGCAGCTCTCTTGGGGGGTCGAACACTGAAGCTTTCTTT. The chain couples TRBV7-9 to TRBJ1-1; D may be TRBD1 (5 bases). CDR1 and CDR2 from the germline V gene are SEHNR and FQNEAQ (reference sequence). This CDR3 spans 15 amino acids. The V end was cut by 4 bases, the J end by 1 base, with 13 bases between.

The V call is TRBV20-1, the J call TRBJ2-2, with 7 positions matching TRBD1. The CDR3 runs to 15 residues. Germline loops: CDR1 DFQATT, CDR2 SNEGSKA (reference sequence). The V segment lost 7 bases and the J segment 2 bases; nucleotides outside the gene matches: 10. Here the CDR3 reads CSGRPGQTNTGELFF. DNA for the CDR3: TGCAGTGGCCGCCCGGGACAGACTAACACCGGGGAGCTGTTTTTT.

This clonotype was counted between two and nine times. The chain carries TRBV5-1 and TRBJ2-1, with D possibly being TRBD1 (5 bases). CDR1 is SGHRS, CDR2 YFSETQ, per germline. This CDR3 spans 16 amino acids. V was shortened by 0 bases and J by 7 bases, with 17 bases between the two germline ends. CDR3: CASSLAGLGYVNEQFF. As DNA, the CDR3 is TGCGCCAGCAGCTTGGCAGGGCTGGGCTATGTAAATGAGCAGTTCTTC.

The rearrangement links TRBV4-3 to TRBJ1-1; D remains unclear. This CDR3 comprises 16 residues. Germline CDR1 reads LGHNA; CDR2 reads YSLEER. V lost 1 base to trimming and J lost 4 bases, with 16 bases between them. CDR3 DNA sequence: TGCGCCAGCAGCCAAGTAGGTCGGGGAGTGGCCACTGAAGCTTTCTTT. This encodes CASSQVGRGVATEAFF.

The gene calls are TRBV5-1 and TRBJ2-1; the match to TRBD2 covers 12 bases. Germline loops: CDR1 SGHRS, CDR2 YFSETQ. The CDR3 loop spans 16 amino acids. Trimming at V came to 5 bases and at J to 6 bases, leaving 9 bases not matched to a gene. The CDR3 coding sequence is TGCGCCAGCAGTCGTCTCTCTAGCGGGGGGGCCAATGAGCAGTTCTTC. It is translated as CASSRLSSGGANEQFF.

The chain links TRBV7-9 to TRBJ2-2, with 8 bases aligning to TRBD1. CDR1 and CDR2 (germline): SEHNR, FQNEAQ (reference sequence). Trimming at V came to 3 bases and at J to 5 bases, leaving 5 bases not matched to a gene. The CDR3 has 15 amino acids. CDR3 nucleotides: TGTGCCAGCAGCTTTTGGACAGGGCGGACCGGGGAGCTGTTTTTT. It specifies CASSFWTGRTGELFF.

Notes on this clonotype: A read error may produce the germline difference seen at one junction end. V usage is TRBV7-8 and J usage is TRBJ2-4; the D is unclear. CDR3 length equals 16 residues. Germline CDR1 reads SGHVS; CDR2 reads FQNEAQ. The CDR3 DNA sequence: TGTGCCATCAGCTTAGAGCGTCCTCTAGCCAAAAACATTCAGTACTTC. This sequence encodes CAISLERPLAKNIQYF.

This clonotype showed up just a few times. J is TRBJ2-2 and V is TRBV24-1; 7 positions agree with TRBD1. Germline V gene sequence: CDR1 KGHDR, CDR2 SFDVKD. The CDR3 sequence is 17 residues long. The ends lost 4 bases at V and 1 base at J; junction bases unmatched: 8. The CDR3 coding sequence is TGTGCCACCAGTGACCTCCCACAGGGGAGGAACACCGGGGAGCTGTTTTTT. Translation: CATSDLPQGRNTGELFF.

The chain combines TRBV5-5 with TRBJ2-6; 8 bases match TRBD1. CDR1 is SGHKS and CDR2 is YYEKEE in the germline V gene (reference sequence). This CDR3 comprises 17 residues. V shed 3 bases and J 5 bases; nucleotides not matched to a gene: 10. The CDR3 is CASSWGAGGLRANVLTF. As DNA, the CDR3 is TGTGCCAGCAGCTGGGGGGCAGGGGGCCTTCGGGCCAACGTCCTGACTTTC.

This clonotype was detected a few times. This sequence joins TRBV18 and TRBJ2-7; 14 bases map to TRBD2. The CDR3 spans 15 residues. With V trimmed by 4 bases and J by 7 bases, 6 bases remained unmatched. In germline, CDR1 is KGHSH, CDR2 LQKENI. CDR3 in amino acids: CASSRGLAGAWEQYF. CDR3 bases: TGTGCCAGCTCACGGGGACTAGCGGGAGCGTGGGAGCAGTACTTC. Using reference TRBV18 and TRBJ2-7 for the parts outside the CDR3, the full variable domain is NAGVMQNPRHLVRRRGQEARLRCSPMKGHSHVYWYRQLPEEGLKFMVYLQKENIIDESGMPKERFSAEFPKEGPSILRIQQVVRGDSAAYFCASSRGLAGAWEQYFGPGTRLTVT.